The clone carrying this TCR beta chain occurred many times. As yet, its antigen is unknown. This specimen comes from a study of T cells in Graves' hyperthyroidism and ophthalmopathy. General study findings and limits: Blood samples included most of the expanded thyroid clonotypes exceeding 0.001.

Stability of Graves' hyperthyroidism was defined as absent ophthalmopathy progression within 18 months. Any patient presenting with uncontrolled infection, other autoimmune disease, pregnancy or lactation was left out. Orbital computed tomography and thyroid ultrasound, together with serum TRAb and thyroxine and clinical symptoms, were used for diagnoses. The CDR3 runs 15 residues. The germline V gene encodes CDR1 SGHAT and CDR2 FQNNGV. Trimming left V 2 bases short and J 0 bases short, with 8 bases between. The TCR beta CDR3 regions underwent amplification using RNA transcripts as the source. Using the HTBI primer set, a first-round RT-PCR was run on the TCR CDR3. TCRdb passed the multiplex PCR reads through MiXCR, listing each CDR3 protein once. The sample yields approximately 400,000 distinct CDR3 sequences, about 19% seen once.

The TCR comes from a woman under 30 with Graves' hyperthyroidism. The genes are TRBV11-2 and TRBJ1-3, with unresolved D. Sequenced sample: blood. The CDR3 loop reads CASSLFRDSGNTIYF. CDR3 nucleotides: TGTGCCAGCAGCTTATTTAGGGACTCTGGAAACACCATATATTTT.